This T cell receptor (beta chain) derives from a study of blood T cells in healthy people across ages. About this clonotype: Its specificity is unknown.

Trimming stripped 5 bases from V and 5 bases from J, with 11 bases between. CDR3 size: 13 residues. Germline values: CDR1 SGHTA, CDR2 FQGTGA. With a J-beta primer mix and a sample-barcoded 5' primer, a second PCR ran roughly 6 to 11 cycles. A single record per CDR3 protein comes from TCRdb applying MiXCR to the 5' RACE reads. The table lists over 1,500,000 distinct CDR3 sequences, around half of them singletons. Whole-study results and caveats: PBMCs left unsorted prevented a conclusive naive versus antigen-experienced comparison.

Sequences were obtained from blood. V and J are TRBV7-3 and TRBJ2-3; D not resolved. The source is a woman in her thirties or forties in good health. CDR3 DNA sequence: TGTGCCAGCAGCGCCCAGTTGGTAGATACGCAGTATTTT. It encodes CASSAQLVDTQYF.